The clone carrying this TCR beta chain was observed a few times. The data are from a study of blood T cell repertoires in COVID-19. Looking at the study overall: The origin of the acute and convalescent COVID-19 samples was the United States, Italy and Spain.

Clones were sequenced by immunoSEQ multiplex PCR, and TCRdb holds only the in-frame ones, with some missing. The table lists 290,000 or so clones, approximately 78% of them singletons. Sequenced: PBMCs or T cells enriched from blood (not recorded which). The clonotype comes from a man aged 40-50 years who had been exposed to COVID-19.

CDR3 in DNA: TGTGCCAGCAGTGATTGGGGGGGTGGAAACACCATATATTTT. Residues: CASSDWGGGNTIYF. This sequence joins TRBV25-1 and TRBJ1-3; D might be TRBD1 (5 bases). The germline V gene encodes CDR1 MGHDK and CDR2 SYGVNS. The CDR3 loop spans 14 amino acids. Trimming left V 3 bases short and J 3 bases short, with 9 bases between.